The TCR beta chain under discussion was sequenced for a study of blood T cells in healthy people across ages. Study-wide background: About one barcoded TCR beta cDNA was captured per two T cells.

The use of a sample-barcoded 5' primer and a J-beta primer mix characterized a second PCR of roughly 6 to 11 cycles. Each cDNA molecule was tagged by a template-switch adaptor with 12 random nucleotides. TCRdb reprocessed the 5' RACE reads with MiXCR, giving one entry per CDR3 protein. The sample consists of around 850,000 distinct CDR3 sequences, roughly 35% of them appearing once. This clonotype was seen at least ten times. Germline CDR1 is DFQATT and CDR2 is SNEGSKA (reference sequence). The V segment lost 3 bases and the J segment 2 bases; nucleotides outside the gene matches: 6. This CDR3 comprises 14 residues.

Sequencing was performed on blood. The TCR sequence derives from a man aged 18 to 30 in good health. The chain joins TRBV20-1 to TRBJ2-5; 7 bases agree with TRBD2. CDR3 in amino acids: CSARALAEQETQYF. The CDR3 coding sequence is TGCAGTGCTAGGGCGCTAGCGGAACAAGAGACCCAGTACTTC.